Below are 19 T cell receptor beta chains sequenced from a single sample in a study of cytomegalovirus exposure and HLA in healthy donors. The study ran its PCR with 60 Vbeta and 13 Jbeta primers. Clones were read by immunoSEQ multiplex PCR, and TCRdb kept only the in-frame ones, dropping some. This sample has 140,000 to 150,000 clones, with approximately 70% found just once. The sequenced sample consisted of PBMCs. The receptor source for this set is a woman aged 55-69 years in good health and CMV-seropositive.

This clone was observed a few times. The chain is built from TRBV28 and TRBJ1-6; D ambiguous. Trimming left V 4 bases short and J 13 bases short, with 8 bases between. The CDR3 spans 11 residues. CDR1 and CDR2 from the germline V gene are MDHEN and SYDVKM. CDR3 sequence (DNA): TGTGCCAGCAGTTCTACTTCTCCCCTCCACTTT. Its translation: CASSSTSPLHF.

The chain is built from TRBV5-4 and TRBJ1-2, with 8 bases identical to TRBD1. V gave up 5 bases and J gave up 3 bases; unmatched junction bases: 6. This CDR3 spans 14 amino acids. Looked up from germline, CDR1 is SGHNT and CDR2 is YYREEE (reference sequence). CDR3: CASSLQGDYYGYTF. CDR3 coding DNA: TGTGCCAGCAGTCTACAGGGGGACTACTATGGCTACACCTTC.

The chain recombines TRBV4-1 with TRBJ2-1; 12 bases line up with TRBD2. The CDR3 consists of 15 residues. Germline CDR1 and CDR2: MGHRA and YSYEKL. The J segment lost 3 bases and the V segment lost 4 bases, leaving 1 base of the junction unmatched. The CDR3 bases are TGCGCCAGCAGCCTGGGACTAGCGGGCTACAATGAGCAGTTCTTC. Translation: CASSLGLAGYNEQFF.

V and J are TRBV11-3 and TRBJ2-1, with TRBD2 as a possible D gene (6 bases). With 5 bases removed from V and 13 bases from J, the gap between germline ends came to 15 bases. The germline CDR1 and CDR2 sequences are SGHNT and YENEEA. This CDR3 has 12 residues. The CDR3 here is CASSRYPGSQFF. DNA of the CDR3: TGTGCCAGCAGCCGCTATCCCGGGAGTCAGTTCTTC.

This clone showed up just once. The chain combines TRBV5-4 with TRBJ2-5; 10 bases agree with TRBD1. The germline CDR1 and CDR2 sequences are SGHNT and YYREEE (reference sequence). V lost 0 bases to trimming and J lost 5 bases; unmatched junction nucleotides: 4. This CDR3 comprises 15 residues. The CDR3 region has the DNA TGTGCCAGCAGCTTGGACGGACAGGGGGGGGAGACCCAGTACTTC. Amino acids: CASSLDGQGGETQYF.

This sequence joins TRBV10-3 and TRBJ1-1; D is perhaps TRBD1 (5 bases). The CDR3 has 14 amino acids. Germline V CDR1 and CDR2: ENHRY, SYGVKD. V was trimmed by 2 bases and J by 2 bases, leaving 9 bases between them. CDR3 sequence (DNA): TGTGCCATCAGTGAGGCGGGGCTCAACACTGAAGCTTTCTTT. This sequence encodes CAISEAGLNTEAFF.

This clone appeared a few times. The V gene is TRBV18, the J gene TRBJ1-1, with D maybe TRBD1 (5 bases). The CDR3 totals 14 residues. The ends were cut back, 0 bases at V and 5 bases at J, with 10 bases in the middle. Germline CDR1 reads KGHSH; CDR2 reads LQKENI. This CDR3 is CASSPPQGQTEAFF. Written as DNA, the CDR3 is TGTGCCAGCTCACCACCGCAGGGCCAGACTGAAGCTTTCTTT.

The V call is TRBV30, the J call TRBJ2-5, with TRBD2 identical over 11 bases. Trimming removed 1 base from V and 0 bases from J; junction bases left unmatched: 4. The length of the CDR3 is 16 residues. Germline assignment: CDR1 GTSNPN and CDR2 SVGIG (reference sequence). This CDR3 reads CAWSGLAGGNQETQYF. CDR3 nucleotides: TGTGCCTGGAGTGGGCTAGCGGGAGGTAACCAAGAGACCCAGTACTTC.

The genes are TRBV5-1 and TRBJ2-1; 10 bases fit TRBD2. V lost 2 bases, J lost 4 bases, and 12 bases stayed unmatched. The CDR3 length is 18 residues. Germline V gene sequence: CDR1 SGHRS, CDR2 YFSETQ. CDR3 protein: CASSLRLAGEKGYNEQFF. For the CDR3, the DNA is TGCGCCAGCAGCTTACGGCTAGCGGGAGAAAAAGGGTACAATGAGCAGTTCTTC.

The chain couples TRBV9 to TRBJ2-3; 8 nucleotides agree with TRBD2. Germline V gives CDR1 SGDLS, CDR2 YYNGEE. The CDR3 contains 16 residues. Trimming cost V 0 bases and J 2 bases; bases outside gene matches: 5. The CDR3 sequence: CASSVAGGPDTDTQYF. CDR3 DNA sequence: TGTGCCAGCAGCGTAGCGGGAGGGCCGGACACAGATACGCAGTATTTT.

This chain connects TRBV7-8 to TRBJ1-2; D perhaps matches TRBD1 (6 bases). V was cut by 6 bases and J by 7 bases, with 21 bases left in between. CDR1 and CDR2 from the germline V gene are SGHVS and FQNEAQ. The CDR3 has 15 amino acids. This CDR3 reads CASRDSRKTLSGYTF. The CDR3 bases are TGTGCCAGCAGGGACAGCAGAAAAACCCTCTCTGGCTACACCTTC.

This clone came up a few times. V usage is TRBV19 and J usage is TRBJ1-5; D not certain. The CDR3 length is 13 residues. Germline CDR1 and CDR2: LNHDA and SQIVND (reference sequence). Trimming left V 5 bases short and J 5 bases short, with 10 bases between. CDR3 coding DNA: TGTGCCAGTAGTCCTAGATACGATCAGCCCCAGCATTTT. This sequence encodes CASSPRYDQPQHF.

The chain uses TRBV6-5 and TRBJ2-2; no clear D gene. This CDR3 is built from 12 residues. The V end lost 11 bases, the J end lost 0 bases, and 7 bases lay between the germline ends. Germline CDR1 is MNHEY and CDR2 is SVGAGI. The CDR3 DNA is TGTGCCCTCAGGCCGAACACCGGGGAGCTGTTTTTT. It translates to CALRPNTGELFF.

This chain connects TRBV6-5 to TRBJ2-2; TRBD1 matches 7 bases. This CDR3 comprises 15 residues. With V trimmed by 4 bases and J by 6 bases, 8 bases remained unmatched. Germline-derived CDR1 and CDR2 are MNHEY and SVGAGI. CDR3 amino acids: CASSSGQLDAGELFF. The CDR3 DNA reads TGTGCCAGCAGTTCGGGACAGCTAGACGCCGGGGAGCTGTTTTTT.

This sequence joins TRBV19 and TRBJ2-7; 9 bases agree with TRBD1. Trimming took 1 base from V and 4 from J; bases not matched to a gene: 5. CDR3 length: 15 amino acids. The germline V gene has CDR1 LNHDA and CDR2 SQIVND (reference sequence). In DNA, the CDR3 is TGTGCCAGTAGTATAGGGACAGGGGACCATTACGAGCAGTACTTC. Translated, it gives CASSIGTGDHYEQYF.

This rearrangement joins TRBV28 to TRBJ2-7; the match to TRBD2 covers 8 bases. CDR1 MDHEN and CDR2 SYDVKM come from the germline V gene. The CDR3 covers 15 residues. Losses at the gene ends were 6 bases for V and 4 bases for J; bases not matched to a gene: 11. CDR3 nucleotide sequence: TGTGCCAGCAGCCCACCCCTCAGCGGGGGTTACGAGCAGTACTTC. Translating gives CASSPPLSGGYEQYF.

The chain uses TRBV28 and TRBJ1-4; D is unclear. Germline loops: CDR1 MDHEN, CDR2 SYDVKM. CDR3 size: 13 residues. V lost 6 bases and J lost 5, with 10 bases in between. This CDR3 is CASRHSTNEKLFF. The CDR3 coding sequence is TGTGCCAGCAGGCACAGTACGAATGAAAAACTGTTTTTT.

The chain has TRBV11-2 and TRBJ1-1; TRBD1 aligns across 7 bases. Germline V gene lookup returns CDR1 SGHAT and CDR2 FQNNGV. CDR3 length equals 12 residues. The trim removed 2 bases at V and 9 bases at J, leaving 3 bases unmatched. The DNA for the CDR3 is TGTGCCAGCAGCTTACGGACAGGCCAAGCTTTCTTT. This encodes CASSLRTGQAFF.

The chain has TRBV6-1 and TRBJ1-1, with D hard to call. The CDR3 length is 14 residues. In germline, CDR1 is MNHNS, CDR2 SASEGT. Trimming left V 4 bases short and J 1 base short, with 10 bases between. The CDR3 DNA sequence: TGTGCCAGCAGTGGGGAGCAGCCGAACACTGAAGCTTTCTTT. Translating it yields CASSGEQPNTEAFF.